This entry concerns a single T cell receptor beta chain. The data stem from a study of blood T cell repertoires in COVID-19. Study summary: Whether acute or convalescent, the COVID-19 samples came from the United States, Italy and Spain.

In the original workflow: Reference gene primers were amplified, and this amplification served to estimate nucleated cell counts. Assay: immunoSEQ multiplex PCR; the TCRdb copy retains only in-frame clones and omits some. V and J calls and clone size follow that table, whereas D and trimming were derived from the DNA. The data contain 100,000 or so clones, approximately 81% of them singletons. CDR3 size: 13 residues. Germline V gene sequence: CDR1 MDHEN, CDR2 SYDVKM. V lost 7 bases and J lost 5, with 12 bases in between. This TCR derives from a woman in her seventies with active or convalescent COVID-19. Specimen: peripheral blood. This chain uses TRBV28 with TRBJ1-3; D might be TRBD1 (5 bases). For the CDR3, the DNA is TGTGCCAGCACCCCAGGGATGAGAAACACCATATATTTT. Amino acids: CASTPGMRNTIYF.